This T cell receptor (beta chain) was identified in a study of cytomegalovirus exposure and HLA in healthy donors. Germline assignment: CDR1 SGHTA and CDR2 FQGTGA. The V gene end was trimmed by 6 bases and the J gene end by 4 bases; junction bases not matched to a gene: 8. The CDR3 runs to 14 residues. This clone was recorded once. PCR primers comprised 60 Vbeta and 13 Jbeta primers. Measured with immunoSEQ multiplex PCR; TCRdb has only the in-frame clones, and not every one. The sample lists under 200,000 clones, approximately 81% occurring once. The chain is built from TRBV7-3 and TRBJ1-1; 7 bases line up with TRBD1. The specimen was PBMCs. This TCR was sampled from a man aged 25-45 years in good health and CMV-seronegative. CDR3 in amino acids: CASSNTGVVTEAFF. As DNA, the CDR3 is TGTGCCAGCAGTAATACAGGGGTAGTCACTGAAGCTTTCTTT.